The 27 T cell receptor beta chains presented below share a single source sample, sequenced in a study of T-cell memory formation after mild COVID-19. TCRdb ran MiXCR on the 5' RACE reads and lists one entry per CDR3 protein. The table has hundreds of thousands of distinct CDR3 sequences, 15% to 20% seen once. The sequencing sample was made of PBMCs or a T cell subset sorted from them (not recorded which). These receptors were collected from an adult woman who had mild COVID-19 (a few samples of this study predate the infection). Cell type and time point are not known.

This clonotype has more than one count but fewer than ten. V usage is TRBV5-1 and J usage is TRBJ2-5; 7 bases align to TRBD2. Trimming removed 2 bases from V and 5 bases from J; junction bases left unmatched: 15. Germline-derived CDR1 and CDR2 are SGHRS and YFSETQ. The CDR3 runs to 17 residues. CDR3 DNA sequence: TGCGCCAGCAGCTTTGGCGACGGGAGGCGGGATGGGGAGACCCAGTACTTC. Its translation is CASSFGDGRRDGETQYF.

The chain joins TRBV12-5 to TRBJ2-7; D not certain. Germline V CDR1 and CDR2: LGHNT, FRNRAP. Trimming cost V 4 bases and J 0 bases, with 7 bases left between them. CDR3 size: 13 residues. This CDR3 reads CASGSGPSYEQYF. DNA for the CDR3: TGTGCTAGTGGTTCAGGTCCCTCCTACGAGCAGTACTTC.

This clonotype came up a few times. The chain joins TRBV7-6 to TRBJ2-1; D unresolved. CDR1 is SGHVS, CDR2 FNYEAQ, per germline. V dropped 8 bases and J dropped 8 bases, with 19 bases sitting between them. The CDR3 extends over 14 amino acids. CDR3 loop: CASLNRLNGDEQFF. DNA of the CDR3: TGTGCCAGCCTCAACCGGCTAAATGGGGATGAGCAGTTCTTC.

This clonotype showed up just a few times. The conserved closing phenylalanine or tryptophan is absent in this CDR3, likely reflecting a read error. The limits of the CDR3 on the DNA are not certain, so only TCRdb's listed CDR3 is given. V is TRBV6-1 and J is TRBJ2-1; the D call of TRBD1 is as the table states it, not checked on the DNA. Germline CDR1 reads MNHNS; CDR2 reads SASEGT. The CDR3 comprises 13 residues, both ends counted. The chain's CDR3 is CASSATGQTALAI.

This clonotype was picked up a small number of times. The J gene is TRBJ1-5, the V gene TRBV6-5; D not resolved. The V gene's germline CDR1 is MNHEY and CDR2 SVGAGI. V gave up 2 bases and J gave up 0 bases, with 8 bases separating them. This CDR3 contains 15 residues. The CDR3 is CASSYAGNSNQPQHF. CDR3 sequence (DNA): TGTGCCAGCAGTTACGCGGGGAATAGCAATCAGCCCCAGCATTTT.

Only a few counts were recorded for this clonotype. The rearrangement links TRBV18 to TRBJ2-7; 8 positions match TRBD1. Germline trimming cut 3 bases from V and 5 bases from J; bases unmatched to any gene: 9. There are 15 residues in the CDR3. The germline gives CDR1 KGHSH, CDR2 LQKENI. The CDR3 DNA follows: TGTGCCAGCTCACCTCCCCAGGGGGCCAGGGACGAGCAGTACTTC. This encodes CASSPPQGARDEQYF.

The chain recombines TRBV3-1 with TRBJ2-7; TRBD2 is a possible D gene (6 bases). The V gene's germline CDR1 is LGHDT and CDR2 YNNKEL (reference sequence). The CDR3 length is 14 residues. Trimming pared 4 bases from V and 0 bases from J, leaving 10 bases between. CDR3 sequence: CASSPRESSYEQYF. The CDR3 DNA reads TGTGCCAGCAGCCCCCGGGAGAGCTCCTACGAGCAGTACTTC.

The chain carries TRBV7-3 and TRBJ2-2; D gene uncertain. This CDR3 has 13 amino acids. Germline V CDR1 and CDR2: SGHTA, FQGTGA. Trimming removed 5 bases from V and 6 bases from J, with 10 bases in between. The CDR3 region has the DNA TGTGCCAGCAGCCCATCTAATCCCGGGGAGCTGTTTTTT. Amino acids: CASSPSNPGELFF.

This clonotype was observed many times. The V gene is TRBV9, the J gene TRBJ2-1, with 7 bases identical to TRBD1. The CDR3 contains 16 residues. Trimming removed 4 bases from V and 2 bases from J; junction bases left unmatched: 9. The germline CDR1 and CDR2 sequences are SGDLS and YYNGEE. The CDR3 sequence is CASSLPDRVPYNEQFF. As DNA, the CDR3 is TGTGCCAGCAGCCTCCCAGACAGGGTCCCCTACAATGAGCAGTTCTTC.

This clonotype was seen only a few times. The gene calls are TRBV12-3 or TRBV12-4 and TRBJ1-5; D is uncertain. This CDR3 is 14 amino acids long. Trimming took 6 bases from V and 6 from J, leaving 15 bases between them. CDR3 nucleotides: TGTGCCAGCAGACTGGGTGGCTCGGGTCAGCCCCAGCATTTT. Protein sequence: CASRLGGSGQPQHF.

This clonotype showed up many times. The rearrangement links TRBV12-3 or TRBV12-4 to TRBJ2-7; TRBD1 agrees at 10 bases. V gave up 3 bases and J gave up 2 bases; unmatched junction bases: 4. The CDR3 spans 15 residues. The CDR3: CASSFRDRGPYEQYF. The CDR3, as DNA: TGTGCCAGCAGTTTTCGGGACAGGGGTCCCTACGAGCAGTACTTC.

V usage is TRBV12-3 or TRBV12-4 and J usage is TRBJ1-1; 7 nucleotides align to TRBD1. J gave up 7 bases and V 6 bases, and 8 bases lay outside the gene matches. This CDR3 spans 13 amino acids. The CDR3: CASSTAGGSEAFF. In nucleotides, the CDR3 is TGTGCCAGCAGCACCGCAGGGGGTAGTGAAGCTTTCTTT.

This clonotype was observed at least ten times. The J gene is TRBJ2-5, the V gene TRBV30; the match to TRBD2 covers 7 bases. With 2 bases clipped from V and 4 bases from J, the junction kept 19 bases outside the gene matches. Germline V gene data show CDR1 as GTSNPN and CDR2 as SVGIG (reference sequence). The CDR3 spans 18 residues. The CDR3 region has the DNA TGTGCCTGGAGTTTTGGCTCGGGCGGGAGTTTTAAGGGAGAGACCCAGTACTTC. Its translation: CAWSFGSGGSFKGETQYF.

This clonotype was found a few times. The chain carries TRBV6-1 and TRBJ2-1; 9 nucleotides line up with TRBD2. Looked up from germline, CDR1 is MNHNS and CDR2 is SASEGT. The CDR3 spans 15 residues. J lost 7 bases, V lost 6 bases, and 10 bases had no gene match. The CDR3, as DNA: TGTGCCAGCAGACCAGGGGCTAGCGGGGTAAATGAGCAGTTCTTC. Translating gives CASRPGASGVNEQFF.

This clonotype was recorded a few times. The chain joins TRBV12-3 or TRBV12-4 to TRBJ2-2, with 8 bases fitting TRBD2. The CDR3 has 15 residues. V shed 5 bases and J 5 bases; nucleotides not matched to a gene: 7. This chain's CDR3 is CASSPAGEDTGELFF. The CDR3 bases are TGTGCCAGCAGTCCAGCGGGAGAGGATACCGGGGAGCTGTTTTTT.

This clonotype was seen only a few times. V and J are TRBV5-1 and TRBJ2-7; tentative D call: TRBD1 (5 bases). Trimming left V 4 bases short and J 7 bases short, with 21 bases between. Germline loops: CDR1 SGHRS, CDR2 YFSETQ. CDR3 length: 15 residues. The CDR3 protein is CASSPRGAADLEQYF. In nucleotides, the CDR3 is TGCGCCAGCAGCCCCCGTGGGGCCGCCGACTTGGAGCAGTACTTC.

Only a few counts were recorded for this clonotype. The chain links TRBV7-8 to TRBJ2-5; TRBD2 is a possible D gene (6 bases). CDR3 length equals 14 residues. Germline CDR1 SGHVS, CDR2 FQNEAQ. Trimming took off 6 bases at V and 2 bases at J, with 13 bases between the two ends. The CDR3 DNA reads as TGTGCCAGCAGGACTCCGGGACTGCAAGAGACCCAGTACTTC. It translates to CASRTPGLQETQYF.

The gene calls are TRBV5-6 and TRBJ1-1; D gene ambiguous. In germline, CDR1 is SGHDT, CDR2 YYEEEE. The CDR3 loop spans 13 amino acids. V lost 0 bases to trimming and J lost 8 bases, with 11 bases between them. Here the CDR3 reads CASSLGVGPEAFF. The DNA for the CDR3 is TGTGCCAGCAGCTTGGGGGTTGGACCGGAAGCTTTCTTT.

The chain links TRBV30 to TRBJ2-5; possibly TRBD1 for D (6 bases). Germline V lookup: CDR1 GTSNPN, CDR2 SVGIG (reference sequence). The CDR3 has 13 amino acids. The V end lost 0 bases, the J end lost 5 bases, and 10 bases lay between the germline ends. Here the CDR3 DNA reads TGTGCCTGGAGTGTACAGGGATTTGAGACCCAGTACTTC. Residues: CAWSVQGFETQYF.

This clonotype was seen a handful of times. This sequence joins TRBV18 and TRBJ2-3; weak D call: TRBD1 (6 bases). Germline V gene sequence: CDR1 KGHSH, CDR2 LQKENI. The CDR3 consists of 16 residues. V lost 5 bases to trimming and J lost 2 bases, with 17 bases between them. This CDR3 is CASSLRGTRNTDTQYF. DNA for the CDR3: TGTGCCAGCTCATTGAGGGGGACCCGAAACACAGATACGCAGTATTTT.

The chain joins TRBV4-1 to TRBJ1-2; no clear D. V was trimmed by 0 bases and J by 2 bases, leaving 10 bases between them. CDR1 and CDR2 from the germline V gene are MGHRA and YSYEKL. The CDR3 length is 15 residues. This chain's CDR3 is CASSQDVAANYGYTF. DNA for the CDR3: TGCGCCAGCAGCCAAGATGTCGCGGCAAACTATGGCTACACCTTC.

The chain links TRBV12-3 or TRBV12-4 to TRBJ2-6, with a possible D match to TRBD2 (6 bases). V was pared by 2 bases and J by 1 base, with 12 bases between. The CDR3 totals 17 residues. The DNA of the CDR3 is TGTGCCAGCAGTTTAAGGAGGGGCGCGTCTGGGGCCAACGTCCTGACTTTC. Translation gives CASSLRRGASGANVLTF.

The chain links TRBV7-9 to TRBJ1-4, with a weak D call TRBD1 (5 bases). This CDR3 is 14 amino acids long. Deletions cut 3 bases from V and 6 bases from J, with 11 bases between. Germline lookup yields CDR1 SEHNR and CDR2 FQNEAQ (reference sequence). CDR3 in amino acids: CASSLGGSDEKLFF. DNA for the CDR3: TGTGCCAGCAGCTTGGGGGGGTCGGATGAAAAACTGTTTTTT.

This clonotype occurred a few times. The chain joins TRBV29-1 to TRBJ2-7, with 9 positions matching TRBD1. The V gene's germline CDR1 is SQVTM and CDR2 ANQGSEA. The CDR3 loop spans 17 amino acids. V shed 1 base and J 1 base; nucleotides not matched to a gene: 11. The CDR3 loop is CSVEARRRGQGSYEQYF. The CDR3 DNA reads as TGCAGCGTTGAAGCCAGACGTCGGGGACAGGGTTCCTACGAGCAGTACTTC.

This chain uses TRBV27 with TRBJ2-7; D possibly corresponds to TRBD1 (6 bases). The germline V gene has CDR1 MNHEY and CDR2 SMNVEV (reference sequence). The length of the CDR3 is 15 residues. Deletions cut 3 bases from V and 5 bases from J, with 17 bases between. CDR3 nucleotides: TGTGCCAGCAGTTTTACCGGGACAATGCCTAACGAGCAGTACTTC. As protein: CASSFTGTMPNEQYF.

This clonotype showed up just a few times. The gene calls are TRBV11-2 and TRBJ1-1; D may be TRBD1 (6 bases). CDR1 is SGHAT and CDR2 is FQNNGV in the germline V gene. The CDR3 sequence is 13 residues long. With 9 bases removed from V and 6 bases from J, the gap between germline ends came to 17 bases. This CDR3 reads CASSRGGGPEAFF. CDR3 nucleotide sequence: TGTGCCAGTAGTCGAGGGGGTGGGCCTGAAGCTTTCTTT. Looking up the rest from reference TRBV11-2 and TRBJ1-1 gives the full variable domain: EAGVAQSPRYKIIEKRQSVAFWCNPISGHATLYWYQQILGQGPKLLIQFQNNGVVDDSQLPKDRFSAERLKGVDSTLKIQPAKLEDSAVYLCASSRGGGPEAFFGQGTRLTVV.

The CDR3 coding sequence is TGTGCCAGCAGCCAAGTCCGGGGATCACCCCTCCACTTT. This sequence encodes CASSQVRGSPLHF. This chain joins TRBV5-5 and TRBJ1-6; no firm D call. In germline, CDR1 is SGHKS, CDR2 YYEKEE (reference sequence). V lost 4 bases to trimming and J lost 10 bases, with 12 bases between them. The CDR3 length is 13 residues. Using reference TRBV5-5 and TRBJ1-6 for the parts outside the CDR3, the full variable domain is DAGVTQSPTHLIKTRGQQVTLRCSPISGHKSVSWYQQVLGQGPQFIFQYYEKEERGRGNFPDRFSARQFPNYSSELNVNALLLGDSALYLCASSQVRGSPLHFGNGTRLTVT.